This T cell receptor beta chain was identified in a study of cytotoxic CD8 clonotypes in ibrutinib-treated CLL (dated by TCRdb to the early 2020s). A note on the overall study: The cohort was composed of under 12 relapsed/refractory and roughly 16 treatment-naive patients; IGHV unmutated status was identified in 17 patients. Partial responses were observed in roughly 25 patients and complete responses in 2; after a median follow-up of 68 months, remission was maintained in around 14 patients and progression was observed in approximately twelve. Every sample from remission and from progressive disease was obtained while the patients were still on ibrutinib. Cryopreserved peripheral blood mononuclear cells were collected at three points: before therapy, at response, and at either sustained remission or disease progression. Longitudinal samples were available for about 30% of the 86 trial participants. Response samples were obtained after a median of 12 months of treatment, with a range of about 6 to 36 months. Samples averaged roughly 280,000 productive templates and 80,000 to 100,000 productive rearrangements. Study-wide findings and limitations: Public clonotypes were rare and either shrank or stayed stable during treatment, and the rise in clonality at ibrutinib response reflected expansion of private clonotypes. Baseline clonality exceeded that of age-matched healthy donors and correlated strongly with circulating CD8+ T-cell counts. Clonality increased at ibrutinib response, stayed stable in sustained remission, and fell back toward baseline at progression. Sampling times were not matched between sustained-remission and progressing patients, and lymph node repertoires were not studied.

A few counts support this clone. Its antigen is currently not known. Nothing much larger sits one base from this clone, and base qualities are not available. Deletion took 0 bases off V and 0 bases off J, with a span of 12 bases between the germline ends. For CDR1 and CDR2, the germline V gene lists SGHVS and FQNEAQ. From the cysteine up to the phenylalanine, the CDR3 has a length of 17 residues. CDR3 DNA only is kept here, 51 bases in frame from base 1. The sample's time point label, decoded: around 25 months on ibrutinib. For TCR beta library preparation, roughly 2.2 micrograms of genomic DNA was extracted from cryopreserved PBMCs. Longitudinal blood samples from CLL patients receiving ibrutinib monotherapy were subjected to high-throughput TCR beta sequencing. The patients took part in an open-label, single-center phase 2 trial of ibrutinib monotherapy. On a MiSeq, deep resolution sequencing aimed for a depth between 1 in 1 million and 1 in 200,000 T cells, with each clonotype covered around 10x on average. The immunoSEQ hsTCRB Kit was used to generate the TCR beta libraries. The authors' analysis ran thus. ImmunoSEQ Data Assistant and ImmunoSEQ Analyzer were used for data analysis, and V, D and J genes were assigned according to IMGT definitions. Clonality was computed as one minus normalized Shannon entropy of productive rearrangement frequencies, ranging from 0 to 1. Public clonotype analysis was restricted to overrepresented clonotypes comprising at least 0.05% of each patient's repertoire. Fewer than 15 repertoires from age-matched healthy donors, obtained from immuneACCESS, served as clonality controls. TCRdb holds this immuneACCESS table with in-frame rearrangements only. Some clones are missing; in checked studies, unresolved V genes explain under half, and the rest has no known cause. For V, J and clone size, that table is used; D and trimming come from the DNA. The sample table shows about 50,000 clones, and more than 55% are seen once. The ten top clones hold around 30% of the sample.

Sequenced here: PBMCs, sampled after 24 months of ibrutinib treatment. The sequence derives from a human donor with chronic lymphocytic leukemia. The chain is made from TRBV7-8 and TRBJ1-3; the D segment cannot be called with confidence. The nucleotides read TGTGCCAGCAGCTTAGCGGAGGTCCAGAGCTCTGGAAACACCATATATTTT. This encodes CASSLAEVQSSGNTIYF.